These 24 T cell receptor beta chains were all obtained from the same sample, sequenced in a study of shared clonotypes between healthy human individuals. Measured with immunoSEQ multiplex PCR; TCRdb has only the in-frame clones, and not every one. This table holds more than 2,000,000 clones, around nine tenths found once. The sequencing input was naive CD4+ T cells sorted from blood. Subset denoted: CD45RA+ positively selected. Source of these receptors: a man aged 18-30 years in good health.

This sequence joins TRBV4-3 and TRBJ1-5, with D maybe TRBD1 (5 bases). This CDR3 comprises 15 residues. V lost 4 bases, J lost 7 bases, and 17 bases lay in between. Per germline, CDR1 LGHNA and CDR2 YSLEER. CDR3 sequence: CASSLDVGKGQPQHF. The CDR3 bases are TGCGCCAGCAGCCTCGATGTAGGGAAGGGGCAGCCCCAGCATTTT.

Turning to this clone: The sample holds other DNA sequences that translate to the same CDR3. The chain joins TRBV6-1 to TRBJ2-2; D gene unclear. The CDR3 spans 13 residues. Trimming removed 6 bases from V and 1 base from J, with 6 bases in between. Germline V gene data show CDR1 as MNHNS and CDR2 as SASEGT. CDR3 coding DNA: TGTGCCAGCAGCCCAGGGAACACCGGGGAGCTGTTTTTT. Amino acids: CASSPGNTGELFF.

V is TRBV6-5 and J is TRBJ2-3; TRBD1 or TRBD2 may be the D gene (5 bases each). V lost 5 bases and J 2 bases, leaving 14 bases between the germline ends. The CDR3 runs 15 residues. Germline CDR1 MNHEY, CDR2 SVGAGI. CDR3 in DNA: TGTGCCAGCAGTCCCCAGGGACGAGCCACAGATACGCAGTATTTT. It codes for CASSPQGRATDTQYF.

The gene calls are TRBV19 and TRBJ2-5; D possibly corresponds to TRBD1 (6 bases). Trimming removed 7 bases from V and 4 bases from J, with 16 bases in between. This CDR3 region has 14 residues. CDR1 is LNHDA, CDR2 SQIVND, per germline (reference sequence). This CDR3 is CASTLGGKGETQYF. For the CDR3, the DNA is TGTGCCAGTACCCTAGGGGGTAAAGGAGAGACCCAGTACTTC.

The V gene is TRBV6-5, the J gene TRBJ2-7; TRBD1 is a possible D gene (6 bases). The CDR3 totals 14 residues. V shed 4 bases and J shed 3 bases, with 13 bases lying between them. Germline CDR1 and CDR2: MNHEY and SVGAGI. The CDR3 protein is CASSSYRASYEQYF. DNA of the CDR3: TGTGCCAGCAGTTCTTACAGGGCGAGCTACGAGCAGTACTTC.

This clone was recorded only once. The chain couples TRBV30 to TRBJ1-6; D is unclear. The CDR3 loop spans 13 amino acids. V was cut by 4 bases and J by 9 bases, with 13 bases left in between. From germline, CDR1 is GTSNPN and CDR2 SVGIG (reference sequence). The CDR3 loop is CAWKASLSSPLHF. The CDR3 DNA sequence: TGTGCCTGGAAGGCGTCCCTTAGTTCACCCCTCCACTTT.

The chain recombines TRBV4-3 with TRBJ2-7, with TRBD2 identical over 7 bases. This CDR3 region has 16 residues. V lost 4 bases to trimming and J lost 3 bases; unmatched junction nucleotides: 12. In germline, CDR1 is LGHNA, CDR2 YSLEER. Here the CDR3 DNA reads TGCGCCAGCAGCCGGCAGTACGGCGGGAGTGGCTACGAGCAGTACTTC. Translating gives CASSRQYGGSGYEQYF.

The chain recombines TRBV6-6 with TRBJ1-4; weak D call: TRBD1 (5 bases). Between the trimmed V and J ends, which lost 6 bases and 10 bases, there was a span of 21 bases. Germline V gene lookup returns CDR1 MNHNY and CDR2 SVGAGI (reference sequence). CDR3 length: 15 residues. The CDR3 here is CASSKSDGGGGKLFF. DNA for the CDR3: TGTGCCAGCAGCAAGTCGGACGGGGGTGGGGGAAAACTGTTTTTT.

A few counts support this clone. The V gene is TRBV6-1, the J gene TRBJ1-5; D call uncertain. Germline CDR1 reads MNHNS; CDR2 reads SASEGT. This CDR3 is 13 amino acids long. V lost 3 bases and J 7 bases, leaving 10 bases between the germline ends. CDR3 in amino acids: CASSDLGYQPQHF. As DNA, the CDR3 is TGTGCCAGCAGTGACTTGGGTTACCAGCCCCAGCATTTT.

This chain joins TRBV11-1 and TRBJ2-3, with D perhaps matching TRBD1 (6 bases). V dropped 5 bases and J dropped 3 bases, with 9 bases sitting between them. This CDR3 has 13 residues. CDR1 is SGHAT, CDR2 FQDESV, per germline (reference sequence). The CDR3 DNA reads TGTGCCAGCAGCCTGACAGGTACAGATACGCAGTATTTT. It codes for CASSLTGTDTQYF.

This clone was seen only once. Other DNA sequences in the same sample also yield this CDR3. The rearrangement joins TRBV18 to TRBJ2-1; D could derive from TRBD1 or TRBD2 (5 bases each). CDR1 and CDR2 from the germline V gene are KGHSH and LQKENI. The germline V and J ends were trimmed by 6 bases and 6 bases, with 12 bases remaining between them. CDR3 size: 13 residues. The CDR3 is CASSPGGGNEQFF. The CDR3, as DNA: TGTGCCAGCTCCCCTGGTGGGGGCAATGAGCAGTTCTTC.

The V call is TRBV5-4, the J call TRBJ2-7, with 7 bases lining up with TRBD1. V shed 6 bases and J 3 bases; nucleotides not matched to a gene: 15. The germline V gene has CDR1 SGHNT and CDR2 YYREEE (reference sequence). The CDR3 totals 16 residues. The CDR3: CASTQGGQEPIYEQYF. The CDR3 nucleotides read TGTGCCAGCACCCAAGGTGGACAGGAACCAATCTACGAGCAGTACTTC.

V and J are TRBV19 and TRBJ1-4; D gene unclear. CDR1 is LNHDA and CDR2 is SQIVND in the germline V gene (reference sequence). V was pared by 8 bases and J by 4 bases, with 11 bases between. This CDR3 has 13 amino acids. CDR3 protein: CASRVMNNEKLFF. The CDR3 region has the DNA TGTGCCAGTCGGGTGATGAATAATGAAAAACTGTTTTTT.

The genes are TRBV27 and TRBJ2-7; D may be TRBD2 (5 bases). The germline V and J ends were trimmed by 6 bases and 2 bases, with 11 bases remaining between them. Germline V gene lookup returns CDR1 MNHEY and CDR2 SMNVEV (reference sequence). The CDR3 covers 13 residues. The CDR3 here is CASSRTRAYEQYF. The CDR3, as DNA: TGTGCCAGCAGCCGAACTAGGGCCTACGAGCAGTACTTC.

This clone was recorded a few times. The chain uses TRBV30 and TRBJ1-5; D is ambiguous. Trimming pared 0 bases from V and 2 bases from J, leaving 11 bases between. Germline V CDR1 and CDR2: GTSNPN, SVGIG (reference sequence). There are 15 residues in the CDR3. The CDR3 region is CAWSVPGSGNQPQHF. The DNA for the CDR3 is TGTGCCTGGAGTGTACCGGGTTCGGGCAATCAGCCCCAGCATTTT.

The chain links TRBV2 to TRBJ2-7; D is unresolved. Germline V CDR1 and CDR2: SNHLY, FYNNEI. This CDR3 contains 12 residues. The V gene lost 3 bases and the J gene lost 3 bases, with 6 bases spanning the gap. This CDR3 reads CASSDWGYEQYF. In DNA, the CDR3 is TGTGCCAGCAGTGATTGGGGCTACGAGCAGTACTTC.

The chain links TRBV28 to TRBJ2-2; D is possibly TRBD1 (6 bases). The germline V gene has CDR1 MDHEN and CDR2 SYDVKM. V shed 10 bases and J shed 0 bases, with 18 bases lying between them. This CDR3 has 16 residues. Written as DNA, the CDR3 is TGTGCCATCAACTCCCGATGGGACACGAACACCGGGGAGCTGTTTTTT. It is translated as CAINSRWDTNTGELFF.

The V gene is TRBV9, the J gene TRBJ1-5, with a tentative D call TRBD1 (6 bases). The CDR3 is 16 amino acids. Germline V gives CDR1 SGDLS, CDR2 YYNGEE. With 1 base removed from V and 5 bases from J, the gap between germline ends came to 16 bases. This CDR3 reads CASSVSQGQLYQPQHF. CDR3 DNA: TGTGCCAGCAGCGTATCGCAGGGACAATTATATCAGCCCCAGCATTTT.

Concerning this clone itself: Other DNA sequences in this specimen translate into the identical CDR3. V and J are TRBV6-5 and TRBJ2-1; no firm D call. V dropped 3 bases and J dropped 7 bases, with 4 bases sitting between them. The CDR3 spans 11 residues. Germline-derived CDR1 and CDR2 are MNHEY and SVGAGI. CDR3 sequence reads: CASSYKNEQFF. DNA of the CDR3: TGTGCCAGCAGTTATAAAAATGAGCAGTTCTTC.

The genes are TRBV30 and TRBJ2-5; D is uncertain. Germline lookup yields CDR1 GTSNPN and CDR2 SVGIG (reference sequence). Trimming left V 2 bases short and J 12 bases short, with 19 bases between. The CDR3 length is 13 residues. CDR3 sequence (DNA): TGTGCCTGGAGTAGGGCGGTCCTTAGCCTTAAGTACTTC. This translates into CAWSRAVLSLKYF.

CDR3 nucleotides: TGTGCCAGCAGCTCAATATTCTCGGTGGCCCAAGAGACCCAGTACTTC. Encoded protein: CASSSIFSVAQETQYF. This rearrangement joins TRBV7-2 to TRBJ2-5; no definite D call. This CDR3 comprises 16 residues. Germline-derived CDR1 and CDR2 are SGHTA and FQGNSA. Deletions cut 4 bases from V and 1 base from J, with 16 bases between.

V usage is TRBV7-2 and J usage is TRBJ2-3; D gene unclear. Trimming pared 5 bases from V and 6 bases from J, leaving 12 bases between. The CDR3 runs 13 residues. Germline loops: CDR1 SGHTA, CDR2 FQGNSA. Here the CDR3 DNA reads TGTGCCAGCAGCCCCCGTCAACGGGATACGCAGTATTTT. This encodes CASSPRQRDTQYF.

In its sample, this clone was seen a few times. This sequence joins TRBV2 and TRBJ1-1; D ambiguous. Trimming pared 7 bases from V and 2 bases from J, leaving 20 bases between. CDR3 length equals 16 residues. Germline CDR1 and CDR2: SNHLY and FYNNEI. The chain's CDR3 is CASTLKGVRVNTEAFF. CDR3 sequence (DNA): TGTGCCAGCACTCTAAAAGGCGTTAGGGTAAACACTGAAGCTTTCTTT.

The genes are TRBV11-2 and TRBJ2-5; D unresolved. Trimming stripped 6 bases from V and 0 bases from J, with 5 bases between. This CDR3 has 12 amino acids. Germline CDR1 is SGHAT and CDR2 is FQNNGV. The DNA for the CDR3 is TGTGCCAGCAGTCAGGACCAAGAGACCCAGTACTTC. Its translation: CASSQDQETQYF.